This T cell receptor beta chain appears in the sequencing data of a study of blood T cell repertoires in COVID-19. Participants spanned ages roughly 18 to 90 years and resided in 20 to 30 US areas. The germline V gene has CDR1 SGHTA and CDR2 FQGNSA. The length of the CDR3 is 15 residues. V shed 5 bases, J shed 3 bases, and the junction held 10 bases outside the gene matches. Data came from immunoSEQ multiplex PCR; TCRdb stores just in-frame clones and leaves some out. In the table there are a few hundred thousand clones, roughly 91% of which are singletons. The clonotype was recovered from a woman under 30 who had recovered from COVID-19. The chain joins TRBV7-2 to TRBJ2-7, with 7 bases fitting TRBD1. The sample was PBMCs or T cells enriched from blood (not recorded which). The CDR3 region has the DNA TGTGCCAGCAGCCCCAGACAGGGTTATGACTACGAGCAGTACTTC. Amino acids: CASSPRQGYDYEQYF.